Below are 11 T cell receptor beta chains sequenced from a single sample in a study of persistence of HIV-infected CD4 T cells. Cells were stimulated with CMV-infected fibroblast lysates at around 9.1 ug/mL. Sorted nonresponding memory CD4+ T cells were CD40L-negative, CD69-negative, CD45RO-high. Sequencing used immunoSEQ version 4 in survey mode. TCRdb's table, derived via immunoSEQ multiplex PCR, lists solely in-frame clones and lacks some. The sample includes 37,000 or so clones, around 80% of them seen just once. Their antigen targets remain unknown. The sequencing used CD4+ T cells sorted from PBMCs after approximately 19-hour stimulation, collected from a patient who received antiretroviral therapy. The receptors come from an adult man with HIV who was CMV-seropositive.

The rearrangement links TRBV21-1 to TRBJ1-2; the D call TRBD1 from the table was never checked on the DNA. TRBV21-1 is deemed a pseudogene. The CDR3 runs 15 residues. CDR3 bases: TGTGCCAGCAGCACACGGAGAGGGGGCTTCTATGGCTACACCTTC. Protein sequence: CASSTRRGGFYGYTF.

This clone was found once. V and J are TRBV19 and TRBJ1-1, with 8 bases lining up with TRBD1. The CDR3 sequence is 14 residues long. Trimming took 6 bases from V and 0 from J; bases not matched to a gene: 3. In germline, CDR1 is LNHDA, CDR2 SQIVND (reference sequence). CDR3 DNA: TGTGCCAGTAGGAGGGGACAGGTGAACACTGAAGCTTTCTTT. It specifies CASRRGQVNTEAFF.

This chain connects TRBV5-1 to TRBJ1-4; TRBD1 agrees at 11 bases. CDR3 length equals 14 residues. V dropped 4 bases and J dropped 8; count of bases not matched to a gene: 4. Per germline, CDR1 SGHRS and CDR2 YFSETQ. CDR3 DNA sequence: TGCGCCAGCAGCGACGGGACAGGGGGAGAAAAACTGTTTTTT. It is translated as CASSDGTGGEKLFF.

This clone was seen more than once but under ten times. J is TRBJ1-6 and V is TRBV4-2, with 8 bases that match TRBD1. The length of the CDR3 is 16 residues. Per the germline V gene, CDR1 is LGHNA and CDR2 is YNFKEQ. With V trimmed by 1 base and J by 5 bases, 4 bases remained unmatched. CDR3 in DNA: TGTGCCAGCAGCCAAGGGGTGACAGGGGATAATTCACCCCTCCACTTT. This gives the protein CASSQGVTGDNSPLHF.

This rearrangement joins TRBV4-1 to TRBJ1-4; D not certain. Trimming pared 10 bases from V and 0 bases from J, leaving 18 bases between. The CDR3 loop spans 16 amino acids. Looked up from germline, CDR1 is MGHRA and CDR2 is YSYEKL. The CDR3 loop reads CATNGGYDTTNEKLFF. The CDR3 nucleotides are TGCGCCACCAATGGAGGGTACGATACAACTAATGAAAAACTGTTTTTT.

V and J are TRBV18 and TRBJ2-6, with 8 bases that match TRBD1. Germline values: CDR1 KGHSH, CDR2 LQKENI. The junction had 18 bases not matched to a gene; V was cut back by 9 bases and J by 2 bases. The CDR3 spans 19 residues. CDR3 protein: CASFSGGAEERPGANVLTF. The DNA for the CDR3 is TGTGCCAGTTTTTCAGGGGGCGCAGAGGAGAGGCCTGGGGCCAACGTCCTGACTTTC.

The chain is built from TRBV9 and TRBJ2-2, with 7 bases fitting TRBD1. CDR1 is SGDLS and CDR2 is YYNGEE in the germline V gene. Trimming cost V 3 bases and J 4 bases; bases outside gene matches: 6. This CDR3 comprises 15 residues. The CDR3 reads CASSARQGGTGELFF. CDR3 coding DNA: TGTGCCAGCAGCGCCAGACAGGGCGGCACCGGGGAGCTGTTTTTT.

The chain uses TRBV7-6 and TRBJ2-2; TRBD2 agrees at 7 bases. The V gene's germline CDR1 is SGHVS and CDR2 FNYEAQ. The junction had 13 bases not matched to a gene; V was cut back by 1 base and J by 5 bases. The CDR3 loop spans 18 amino acids. The DNA of the CDR3 is TGTGCCAGCAGCTTAGAGGTGGGCGGCGGGGGAAGGACCGGGGAGCTGTTTTTT. Translation: CASSLEVGGGGRTGELFF. The full variable domain, with the rest looked up from reference TRBV7-6 and TRBJ2-2, is GAGVSQSPRYKVTKRGQDVALRCDPISGHVSLYWYRQALGQGPEFLTYFNYEAQQDKSGLPNDRFSAERPEGSISTLTIQRTEQRDSAMYRCASSLEVGGGGRTGELFFGEGSRLTVL.

The chain is built from TRBV24-1 and TRBJ1-1; D is unclear. CDR1 is KGHDR, CDR2 SFDVKD, per germline. This CDR3 contains 13 residues. V shed 9 bases and J shed 3 bases, with 13 bases lying between them. Here the CDR3 reads CATRSKAYTEAFF. CDR3 sequence (DNA): TGTGCCACCCGTAGTAAGGCTTACACTGAAGCTTTCTTT.

The chain is built from TRBV2 and TRBJ1-2; 9 bases agree with TRBD1. CDR1 and CDR2 from the germline V gene are SNHLY and FYNNEI. J was trimmed by 3 bases and V by 7 bases; bases with no gene match: 6. The CDR3 has 14 amino acids. CDR3 bases: TGTGCCAGCATCTTACGACAGGGGGACTATGGCTACACCTTC. Translated, it gives CASILRQGDYGYTF.

This chain connects TRBV27 to TRBJ2-1; possibly TRBD1 or TRBD2 for D (5 bases each). Per germline, CDR1 MNHEY and CDR2 SMNVEV (reference sequence). The CDR3 is 14 residues long. Trimming took off 2 bases at V and 9 bases at J, with 14 bases between the two ends. CDR3 residues: CASSLGDPRREQFF. The CDR3, as DNA: TGTGCCAGCAGTTTAGGGGACCCCCGACGTGAGCAGTTCTTC.